This TCR beta chain was obtained from a study of beta chain features in type 1 diabetes. Study details: The patients were much like the healthy donors in age, gender and cell yields.

Study observations and caveats: Within patients, naive, central memory and Treg TCRB repertoires seemed more similar than within healthy donors. Moderate yet significant TCRB CDR3 shortening was seen in Type 1 diabetes patients in all four CD4+ subsets. More deletions and fewer insertions at VDJ junctions were found in patients with type 1 diabetes.

CDR1 MDHEN and CDR2 SYDVKM come from the germline V gene. The CDR3 spans 15 residues. V dropped 3 bases and J dropped 3 bases, with 12 bases sitting between them. What was sequenced were expressed TCRB transcripts, since all of the isolated RNA had been reverse transcribed. The data were produced by immunoSEQ multiplex PCR, yet TCRdb's version contains in-frame clones alone and is incomplete. Here the sample spans some 170,000 clones, roughly 60% being singletons. Concerning this clone itself: Its antigen is not known.

Sequencing was carried out using naive CD4+ T cells from blood. The genes are TRBV28 and TRBJ2-1, with D perhaps TRBD2 (6 bases). This sequence originates from a man aged 25 to 40 with type 1 diabetes. CDR3 sequence (DNA): TGTGCCAGCAGTTTCCCAGCGGGTAACTACAATGAGCAGTTCTTC. It encodes CASSFPAGNYNEQFF.